One T cell receptor beta chain is described in this entry. The antigen is unknown. The sample is drawn from a study of regulatory T cells in long-lasting Graves disease. General study results and limits: TCR diversity was lower in persistent Graves' patients (versus newly diagnosed ones). With a small sample size, accuracy may have been reduced.

Described time point: persistent/refractory GD, antithyroid drugs over 5 years with positive TRAb. RNA isolated from PBMCs was used to make the TCR library. Researchers made TCR beta libraries by using iRepertoire HTBI primers and running Arm-PCR on CDR3 regions. TCRdb recomputed calls from the multiplex PCR reads with MiXCR, one row per CDR3 protein. The data show approximately 440,000 distinct CDR3 sequences, around a quarter seen once. This CDR3 contains 15 residues. The V segment lost 1 base and the J segment 5 bases; nucleotides outside the gene matches: 9. The germline V gene has CDR1 GTSNPN and CDR2 SVGIG (reference sequence).

Material: peripheral blood mononuclear cells (PBMCs), obtained when the disease was refractory, from a patient treated with antithyroid drugs. The TCR originated in a female donor with Graves disease. J is TRBJ2-3 and V is TRBV30, with 7 bases lining up with TRBD1. In DNA, the CDR3 is TGTGCCTGGAGTGGCGTACAGGGGTCCGGAGATACGCAGTATTTT. Its protein is CAWSGVQGSGDTQYF.